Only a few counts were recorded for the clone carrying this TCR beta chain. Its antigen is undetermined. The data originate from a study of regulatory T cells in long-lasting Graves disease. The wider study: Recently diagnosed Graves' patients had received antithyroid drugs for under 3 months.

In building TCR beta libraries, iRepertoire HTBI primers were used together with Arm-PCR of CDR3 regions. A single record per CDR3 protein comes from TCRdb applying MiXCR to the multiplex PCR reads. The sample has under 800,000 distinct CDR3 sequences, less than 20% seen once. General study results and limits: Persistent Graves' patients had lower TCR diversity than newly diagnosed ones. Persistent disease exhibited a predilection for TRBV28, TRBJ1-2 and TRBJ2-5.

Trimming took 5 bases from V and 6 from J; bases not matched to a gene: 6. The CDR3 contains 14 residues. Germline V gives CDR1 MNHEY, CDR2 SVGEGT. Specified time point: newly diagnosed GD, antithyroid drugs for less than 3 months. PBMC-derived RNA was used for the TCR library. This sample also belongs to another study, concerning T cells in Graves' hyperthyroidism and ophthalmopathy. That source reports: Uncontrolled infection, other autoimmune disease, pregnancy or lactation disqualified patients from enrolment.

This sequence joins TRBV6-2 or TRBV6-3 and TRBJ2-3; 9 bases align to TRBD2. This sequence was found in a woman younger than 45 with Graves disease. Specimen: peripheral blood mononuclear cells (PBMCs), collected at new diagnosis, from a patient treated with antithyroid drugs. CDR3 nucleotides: TGTGCCAGCAGTACCGGGACTAGCATCGATACGCAGTATTTT. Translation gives CASSTGTSIDTQYF.